Detailed here is one T cell receptor beta chain. Its antigen is not known. The CDR3 consists of 17 residues. The V gene end was trimmed by 4 bases and the J gene end by 6 bases; junction bases not matched to a gene: 14. Germline V gives CDR1 MNHEY, CDR2 SMNVEV (reference sequence). Only in-frame clones appear in the TCRdb table, and some are missing; sequencing was by immunoSEQ multiplex PCR. The sample shows 15,000 or so clones, over 70% of them seen only once. This sample stems from a study of immune cell composition in non-small cell lung cancer. Study results and limitations: Tumour TCR-beta clonality showed no significant link to smoking pack-years.

The normal lung sample lay at least 3 cm, and maximally far, from the tumour. Template was genomic DNA from frozen, unsorted single-cell suspensions. The data were also submitted as part of a second study, on CD4 T cells in lung cancer. As that report states: Patients had adenocarcinoma or squamous carcinoma and were aged 60 to 69. Possibly, some blood-derived responses are in vitro primed naive T cells.

The sequence came from a human donor with non-small cell lung cancer. J is TRBJ2-3 and V is TRBV27; 9 nucleotides line up with TRBD2. The sample comprised non-adjacent lung tissue. The CDR3 DNA sequence: TGTGCCAGCAGTTCACGGGGTAGCGGGAGATTTTCGGATACGCAGTATTTT. Translated, it gives CASSSRGSGRFSDTQYF.